This T cell receptor (beta chain) was captured by sequencing in a study of blood T cell repertoires in COVID-19 (dated by TCRdb to about 2020). At the level of the whole study: The collaborator samples originated in the United States, Italy and Spain and spanned the acute and convalescent phases of COVID-19. Where available, HLA class I and class II types were taken from metadata supplied by the sample provider and were not determined by assay-based typing. A freely available public database, intended as a resource for researchers studying the immune response to SARS-CoV-2, is where the repertoires were released. The samples were drawn from the first 160 participants of the ongoing ImmuneRACE study and from 1,254 subjects provided by 6 global collaborators. The material from the prospective study consisted of cDNA or gDNA derived from T cells, B-cell-depleted T cells, or PBMCs. The dataset comprised deeply sampled blood TCRbeta repertoires from subjects exposed to, actively infected with, or recovered from COVID-19. A de-identified subject ID, COVID-19 status, age in years and sex were almost always included in the sample metadata.

Enrolling through a virtual design, the prospective study's participants ranged in age from roughly 18 to 90 years and lived across 24 United States geographic areas. To assign participants to cohorts, the prospective study relied on clinical history that participants themselves reported in a screening survey and a study questionnaire. A participant counted as exposed if, within 2 weeks of entering the study, that participant had been in contact with someone who had a PCR-confirmed or clinician-diagnosed COVID-19 case. Each participant in the prospective study had whole blood, serum and a nasopharyngeal or oropharyngeal swab collected by mobile phlebotomists. Additional blood draws and questionnaires over an approximately two-month period could optionally be provided by prospective study participants. Prospective study blood samples were shipped either frozen or at room temperature before DNA extraction.

For this clone: Its binding antigen is unknown. Nothing much larger sits one base from this clone, and base qualities are not available.

V is trimmed back by 4 bases and J by 6 bases, and the junction contains 14 bases that no gene match accounts for. From a lookup of the germline V gene, CDR1 and CDR2 are SGHRS and YFSETQ. From cysteine to phenylalanine, the CDR3 is 16 amino acids long. The kept DNA is CDR3 alone, 48 bases in frame from the first base. TCRbeta CDR3 regions were amplified from genomic DNA by means of the immunoSEQ Assay, a bias-controlled multiplex PCR. The study's processing was this. Within the assay, amplification of reference gene primers was used to estimate how many nucleated cells each sample contained. To quantify the absolute abundance of each unique TCRbeta CDR3 rearrangement, sequence reads were collapsed and filtered. Productive Simpson clonality was computed per sample as the square root of Simpson's diversity index over productive rearrangements. In TCRdb, the immuneACCESS table is reduced to in-frame sequences with V and J assigned. These tables do not hold every clone; where another copy was compared, an unresolved V gene accounts for under half, and the others remain unexplained. Clonal size and the V and J genes are those of that table, whereas D and trimming came from the DNA. This sample gives around 250,000 clones in total; approximately 78% of them show up just once. The ten largest clones capture less than 5.5% of the sample.

Overall study outcomes, separate from this receptor: How much clinical and demographic metadata was included differed by source and by participant, and the metadata was provided uncurated.

The chain employs TRBV5-1 and TRBJ1-1, with 8 middle bases fitting TRBD1. The sequenced sample was PBMCs or T cells enriched from blood (not recorded which). The receptor was derived from a middle-aged man who had been exposed to COVID-19. The nucleotides are TGCGCCAGCAGCCCCAAACCTAGGACAGGGAGGCCTGAAGCTTTCTTT. This translates into CASSPKPRTGRPEAFF.